These 17 T cell receptor beta chains were all obtained from the same sample, sequenced in a study of breast tumors, draining lymph nodes, adjacent tissues. Each CDR3 protein gets one entry after TCRdb re-called the multiplex PCR reads with MiXCR. The data contain roughly 220,000 distinct CDR3 sequences, 34% of them singletons. Samples came from axillary lymph nodes draining the breast cancer. Material for sequencing was axillary lymph node tissue. Source of these receptors: a female donor with breast cancer. Some clones in this sample may be carry-over from other donors' samples.

To note about this clonotype: Just one base apart from a much larger clone, this may be a read error. V is TRBV20-1 and J is TRBJ2-3; the match to TRBD2 covers 12 bases. Looked up from germline, CDR1 is DFQATT and CDR2 is SNEGSKA (reference sequence). The CDR3 covers 14 residues. V trimming: 6 bases; J trimming: 9 bases; junction bases outside the gene matches: 10. The CDR3 protein is CSAPRLAGDPTQYF. The CDR3 DNA sequence: TGCAGTGCCCCCCGACTAGCGGGAGACCCCACGCAGTATTTT.

Remarks on this clonotype: This may be a read error, as it is one base from a much larger clone. The chain has TRBV6-6 and TRBJ2-3; 8 bases agree with TRBD2. CDR3 length equals 15 residues. Germline lookup yields CDR1 MNHNY and CDR2 SVGAGI (reference sequence). The V gene end was trimmed by 7 bases and the J gene end by 3 bases; junction bases not matched to a gene: 9. In DNA, the CDR3 is TGTGCCAGCAAACGTGCCGGGAGGGGGACAGATACGCAGTATTTT. Its protein product is CASKRAGRGTDTQYF.

The sample holds one count of this clonotype. A single base separates this from a much larger clone, so it may be a read error. The CDR3 ends on some other residue instead of the conserved phenylalanine or tryptophan, so this is likely a read error. The rearrangement links TRBV19 to TRBJ2-1; D is uncertain. Between the trimmed V and J ends, which lost 5 bases and 2 bases, there was a span of 16 bases. The CDR3 spans 16 residues. Germline CDR1 is LNHDA and CDR2 is SQIVND (reference sequence). As DNA, the CDR3 is TGTGCCAGTAGTGAGACGTCCGTCAACCCCTACAATGAGCAGTTCTCC. Its protein product is CASSETSVNPYNEQFS.

In this sample, this clonotype turned up many times. V usage is TRBV5-4 and J usage is TRBJ1-3, with D unresolved. The CDR3 runs 15 residues. V gave up 0 bases and J gave up 0 bases, with 7 bases separating them. Germline V lookup: CDR1 SGHNT, CDR2 YYREEE (reference sequence). CDR3 nucleotide sequence: TGTGCCAGCAGCTTGGGACGGCGCTCTGGAAACACCATATATTTT. As protein: CASSLGRRSGNTIYF.

The chain carries TRBV13 and TRBJ2-7, with 11 bases matching TRBD1. The J segment lost 5 bases and the V segment lost 2 bases, leaving 8 bases of the junction unmatched. CDR3 length equals 16 residues. Germline V gene data show CDR1 as PRHDT and CDR2 as FYEKMQ (reference sequence). For the CDR3, the DNA is TGTGCCAGCAGCTTACCCGGGACAGGGGGAACCCACGAGCAGTACTTC. Its translation is CASSLPGTGGTHEQYF. The complete variable domain, with remaining parts taken from reference TRBV13 and TRBJ2-7, reads AAGVIQSPRHLIKEKRETATLKCYPIPRHDTVYWYQQGPGQDPQFLISFYEKMQSDKGSIPDRFSAQQFSDYHSELNMSSLELGDSALYFCASSLPGTGGTHEQYFGPGTRLTVT.

This clonotype was counted many times. The gene calls are TRBV7-2 and TRBJ2-1; D not resolved. The V gene's germline CDR1 is SGHTA and CDR2 FQGNSA. This CDR3 comprises 12 residues. V shed 4 bases and J shed 8 bases, with 9 bases lying between them. This CDR3 is CASSSSRYEQFF. Written as DNA, the CDR3 is TGTGCCAGCAGCTCGAGTCGGTATGAGCAGTTCTTC.

To note about this clonotype: The CDR3 ends on some other residue instead of the conserved phenylalanine or tryptophan, so this is likely a read error. The V call is TRBV4-2, the J call TRBJ1-2, with D possibly TRBD1 on 6 matching bases. Germline V gives CDR1 LGHNA, CDR2 YNFKEQ. Trimming pared 1 base from V and 2 bases from J, leaving 8 bases between. This CDR3 is built from 14 residues. The CDR3 region has the DNA TGTGCCAGCAGCCAAGGACAGGCGAACTATGGCTACACCTCC. Translated: CASSQGQANYGYTS.

This clonotype was seen at least ten times. The chain couples TRBV12-3 or TRBV12-4 to TRBJ1-2; TRBD1 agrees at 9 bases. The CDR3 totals 14 residues. After removal of 5 bases from V and 3 bases from J, the junction contained 4 bases not matched to a gene. The CDR3 DNA is TGTGCCAGCAGTGACCGGGACAGGGACTATGGCTACACCTTC. Translating gives CASSDRDRDYGYTF.

This clonotype came up a few times. A much bigger clone sits one base away, suggesting this may be a read error. V and J are TRBV7-8 and TRBJ2-6; the match to TRBD2 covers 8 bases. In germline, CDR1 is SGHVS, CDR2 FQNEAQ. The CDR3 spans 19 residues. The CDR3 spells CASSLLMASGSSGPNVLTF. In nucleotides, the CDR3 is TGTGCCAGCAGCTTATTGATGGCTAGCGGGTCGTCTGGGCCCAACGTCCTGACTTTC.

The rearrangement joins TRBV11-3 to TRBJ1-2, with TRBD1 identical over 9 bases. Germline V CDR1 and CDR2: SGHNT, YENEEA. The CDR3 has 17 amino acids. V lost 5 bases to trimming and J lost 6 bases; unmatched junction nucleotides: 16. Here the CDR3 reads CASSPGTGPLRLNGYTF. CDR3 nucleotides: TGTGCCAGCAGCCCGGGGACAGGGCCCCTGAGGCTCAATGGCTACACCTTC.

This clonotype was detected many times. The rearrangement uses TRBV5-4 and TRBJ1-3; D is ambiguous. The CDR3 sequence is 15 residues long. The V gene lost 0 bases and the J gene lost 0 bases, with 7 bases spanning the gap. Germline V gene data show CDR1 as SGHNT and CDR2 as YYREEE (reference sequence). CDR3 DNA: TGTGCCAGCAGCTTGGATAAACTCTCTGGAAACACCATATATTTT. This gives the protein CASSLDKLSGNTIYF.

This clonotype came up a few times. V usage is TRBV28 and J usage is TRBJ2-7; D might be TRBD2 (6 bases). The germline V gene encodes CDR1 MDHEN and CDR2 SYDVKM. Trimming stripped 7 bases from V and 2 bases from J, with 15 bases between. The CDR3 totals 14 residues. CDR3 in DNA: TGTGCCAGCACCCCAGGAGGGACGACCTACGAGCAGTACTTC. Its protein is CASTPGGTTYEQYF.

This clonotype has just a few counts. The chain couples TRBV27 to TRBJ1-5; D ambiguous. Germline loops: CDR1 MNHEY, CDR2 SMNVEV (reference sequence). Trimming cost V 4 bases and J 5 bases, with 9 bases left between them. The CDR3 has 13 amino acids. The CDR3: CASSYAGYQPQHF. Here the CDR3 DNA reads TGTGCCAGCAGTTACGCGGGGTATCAGCCCCAGCATTTT.

CDR3 DNA: TGTGCCAGCAGTTTACAGGGGACCGCTTACGAGCAGTACTTC. Translated: CASSLQGTAYEQYF. V and J are TRBV28 and TRBJ2-7; maybe TRBD1 (6 bases). Germline-derived CDR1 and CDR2 are MDHEN and SYDVKM. The CDR3 sequence is 14 residues long. V was pared by 2 bases and J by 4 bases, with 12 bases between.

This clonotype has a count of ten or more. The chain combines TRBV20-1 with TRBJ2-5; D is tentatively TRBD1 or TRBD2 (5 bases each). The germline V gene has CDR1 DFQATT and CDR2 SNEGSKA (reference sequence). The V and J ends lost 4 bases and 2 bases respectively, with 20 bases between them. CDR3 length: 16 amino acids. The CDR3 spells CSATGNWGDSQETQYF. CDR3 nucleotides: TGCAGTGCTACAGGGAATTGGGGAGACAGTCAAGAGACCCAGTACTTC.

The gene calls are TRBV20-1 and TRBJ2-3, with D maybe TRBD2 (5 bases). V was shortened by 5 bases and J by 11 bases, with 23 bases between the two germline ends. Germline values: CDR1 DFQATT, CDR2 SNEGSKA (reference sequence). The CDR3 consists of 14 residues. CDR3 region: CSASGLTVNNEQYF. The CDR3 DNA sequence: TGCAGTGCTTCTGGACTCACGGTGAATAATGAGCAGTATTTT.

This chain uses TRBV20-1 with TRBJ2-7, with D perhaps TRBD2 (5 bases). Per germline, CDR1 DFQATT and CDR2 SNEGSKA (reference sequence). V was cut by 0 bases and J by 2 bases, with 8 bases left in between. CDR3 length equals 13 residues. CDR3 in amino acids: CSARDPGTYEQYF. The CDR3 DNA is TGCAGTGCTAGAGACCCCGGGACCTACGAGCAGTACTTC.